This TCR beta chain was recorded in a study of blood T cell repertoires in COVID-19. CDR1 is MGHRA, CDR2 YSYEKL, per germline. J gave up 3 bases and V 4 bases, and 3 bases lay outside the gene matches. The CDR3 extends over 15 amino acids. The data were produced by immunoSEQ multiplex PCR, yet TCRdb's version contains in-frame clones alone and is incomplete. The repertoire holds about 140,000 clones, with over 80% as singletons. Only a few counts were recorded for this clone. The rearrangement joins TRBV4-1 to TRBJ2-7, with 13 bases lining up with TRBD2. Source material: peripheral blood. This TCR derives from a man in his 60s with active or convalescent COVID-19. CDR3 residues: CASSRGTSGNYEQYF. As DNA, the CDR3 is TGCGCCAGCAGCCGAGGGACTAGCGGGAACTACGAGCAGTACTTC.